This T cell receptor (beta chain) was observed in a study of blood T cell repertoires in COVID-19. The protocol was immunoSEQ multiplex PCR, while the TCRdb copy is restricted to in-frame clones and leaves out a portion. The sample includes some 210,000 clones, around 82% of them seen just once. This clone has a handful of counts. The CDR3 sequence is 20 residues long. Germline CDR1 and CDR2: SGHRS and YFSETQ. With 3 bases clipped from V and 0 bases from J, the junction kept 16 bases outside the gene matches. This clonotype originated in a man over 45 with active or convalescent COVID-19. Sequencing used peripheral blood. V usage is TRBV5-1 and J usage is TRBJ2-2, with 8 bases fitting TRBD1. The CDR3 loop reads CASSYSPGTGRSSNTGELFF. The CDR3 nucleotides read TGCGCCAGCAGCTACTCGCCCGGGACAGGCCGCTCCTCGAACACCGGGGAGCTGTTTTTT.